This T cell receptor beta chain was sequenced for a study of blood T cell repertoires in COVID-19. Study context: From the United States, Italy and Spain came samples of acute and convalescent COVID-19. The analysed material was cDNA or gDNA that came from T cells, B-cell-depleted T cells, or PBMCs.

As handled by the study authors: Counts of nucleated cells, estimated from reference gene primer amplification, were obtained. Clones were sequenced by immunoSEQ multiplex PCR, and TCRdb holds only the in-frame ones, with some missing. That table gives V, J and clone size, and the DNA gave D and trimming. The sample carries 77,000 or so clones, over 60% recorded once. The germline V gene encodes CDR1 MNHEY and CDR2 SVGAGI. Trimming stripped 10 bases from V and 9 bases from J, with 21 bases between. This CDR3 spans 13 amino acids. The rearrangement links TRBV6-5 to TRBJ2-5, with D possibly being TRBD1 (6 bases). This sequence was found in an elderly woman with active or convalescent COVID-19. Sequencing was carried out using peripheral blood. CDR3 in amino acids: CATTRQVQEAQYF. CDR3 DNA: TGTGCCACTACGAGACAGGTCCAGGAGGCCCAGTACTTC.